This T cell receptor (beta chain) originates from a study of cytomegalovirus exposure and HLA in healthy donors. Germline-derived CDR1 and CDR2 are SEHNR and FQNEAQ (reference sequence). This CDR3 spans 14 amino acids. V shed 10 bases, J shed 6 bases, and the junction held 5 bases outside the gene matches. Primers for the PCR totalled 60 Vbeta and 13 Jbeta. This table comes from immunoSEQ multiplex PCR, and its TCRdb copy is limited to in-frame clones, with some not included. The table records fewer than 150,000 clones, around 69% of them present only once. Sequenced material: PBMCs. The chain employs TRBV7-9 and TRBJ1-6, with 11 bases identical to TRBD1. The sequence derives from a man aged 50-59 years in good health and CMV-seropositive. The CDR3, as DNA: TGTGCCACTACCGGGACAGGGGGTAATTCACCCCTCCACTTT. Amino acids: CATTGTGGNSPLHF.